These 6 T cell receptor beta chains were sequenced from one sample in a study of blood T cell repertoires in COVID-19. Produced via immunoSEQ multiplex PCR; TCRdb's table is partial and in-frame only. The sample records approximately 200,000 clones, around nine tenths being singletons. The sequenced sample consisted of PBMCs or T cells enriched from blood (not recorded which). The receptor set was obtained from a woman in her twenties or thirties who had been exposed to COVID-19.

This clone was observed a few times. The chain couples TRBV10-3 to TRBJ1-1, with unresolved D. CDR3 length equals 14 residues. Germline V lookup: CDR1 ENHRY, CDR2 SYGVKD. V gave up 6 bases and J gave up 5 bases, with 16 bases separating them. The CDR3 nucleotides read TGTGCCATCAGAGCGACTGCCTCGGAGACTGAAGCTTTCTTT. It translates to CAIRATASETEAFF.

The J gene is TRBJ1-5, the V gene TRBV28; no definite D call. Germline assignment: CDR1 MDHEN and CDR2 SYDVKM. With 5 bases removed from V and 9 bases from J, the gap between germline ends came to 17 bases. The CDR3 consists of 14 residues. The chain's CDR3 is CASSLTGSQGPQHF. CDR3 sequence (DNA): TGTGCCAGCAGTCTCACGGGGTCGCAAGGGCCCCAGCATTTT.

As for this clone: The sample carries other DNA sequences with the same CDR3. The V gene is TRBV2, the J gene TRBJ1-2; 11 positions match TRBD1. Losses at the gene ends were 6 bases for V and 2 bases for J; bases not matched to a gene: 2. The germline V gene has CDR1 SNHLY and CDR2 FYNNEI. The CDR3 runs to 14 residues. Here the CDR3 reads CASSGQGANYGYTF. The CDR3 bases are TGTGCCAGCAGCGGACAGGGGGCGAACTATGGCTACACCTTC.

This chain's CDR3 is CASSIDPPSGGASGELFF. DNA of the CDR3: TGTGCCAGTAGTATAGATCCCCCTAGCGGGGGGGCCTCCGGGGAGCTGTTTTTT. This sequence joins TRBV19 and TRBJ2-2, with 12 bases that match TRBD2. Germline loops: CDR1 LNHDA, CDR2 SQIVND (reference sequence). V lost 0 bases to trimming and J lost 6 bases; unmatched junction nucleotides: 8. This CDR3 is 18 amino acids long.

CDR3 amino acids: CASSKEVRTGDSGEQYF. The CDR3 DNA follows: TGTGCCAGCAGCAAAGAAGTCCGGACAGGGGATTCGGGCGAGCAGTACTTC. The chain has TRBV21-1 and TRBJ2-7; TRBD1 was called by the table and not checked on the DNA. TRBV21-1 is classified as a pseudogene. This CDR3 is built from 17 residues.

CDR3 in DNA: TGTGCCAGCAGCCAAGTTGCCACCGGGACTAGCGACGAGCAGTACTTC. Residues: CASSQVATGTSDEQYF. This sequence joins TRBV3-1 (or the pseudogene TRBV3-2) and TRBJ2-7, with 10 bases matching TRBD2. Per the germline V gene, CDR1 is LGHDT and CDR2 is YNNKEL (reference sequence). The trim removed 1 base at V and 5 bases at J, leaving 8 bases unmatched. This CDR3 is built from 16 residues.